The rows below give T cell receptor beta chains drawn from one sample of a study of identical twins. TCRdb ran MiXCR on the 5' RACE reads and lists one entry per CDR3 protein. This table has hundreds of thousands of distinct CDR3 sequences, over 8.5% appearing once. These same data were also listed under a study on yellow fever vaccine responses in identical twins.

The sequenced material came from PBMCs. The receptors stem from a woman between 18 and 30 years old in good health. The CDR3 runs from the conserved cysteine through the conserved F or W. Each record gives: CDR3 protein, CDR3 DNA, J gene, V gene, D gene, clone size. The D gene is left open where the match is weak. The size entry is marked missing in some rows and otherwise reads once, few, many or a size class.

CASSLYDPSYNEQFF TGTGCCAGCAGTTTATACGACCCTTCCTACAATGAGCAGTTCTTC TRBJ2-1 TRBV28 - -
CASSFGTVSYNEQFF TGTGCCAGCAGCTTCGGGACAGTCTCCTACAATGAGCAGTTCTTC TRBJ2-1 TRBV7-3 TRBD1 few
CASFPASYNEQFF TGTGCCAGTTTCCCTGCATCCTACAATGAGCAGTTCTTC TRBJ2-1 TRBV7-8 - -
CASSLAGSGQYNEQFF TGTGCCAGCAGCTTAGCAGGTTCGGGACAATACAATGAGCAGTTCTTC TRBJ2-1 TRBV7-9 - many
CASSLLDRMGGYGYTF TGTGCCAGCAGCTTACTAGATAGGATGGGGGGCTATGGCTACACCTTC TRBJ1-2 TRBV7-6 - few
CASNYGLLETQYF TGTGCCAGCAATTACGGGCTGCTGGAGACCCAGTACTTC TRBJ2-5 TRBV6-2/TRBV6-3 - -
CASSQTTSGSYNEQFF TGCGCCAGCAGCCAAACGACTAGCGGGAGCTACAATGAGCAGTTCTTC TRBJ2-1 TRBV4-1 TRBD2 few
CAWSLAGDSYEQYF TGTGCCTGGAGTCTGGCAGGGGACTCCTACGAGCAGTACTTC TRBJ2-7 TRBV30 - -
CASSLAGTGKDEQYF TGCGCCAGCAGCTTGGCCGGGACAGGGAAGGACGAGCAGTACTTC TRBJ2-7 TRBV5-1 TRBD1 few
CASTSREDKRYGYTF TGTGCCAGCACCTCCAGGGAGGACAAGAGATATGGCTACACCTTC TRBJ1-2 TRBV9 - many
CASSFPFNEQFF TGTGCCAGCAGCTTCCCCTTCAATGAGCAGTTCTTC TRBJ2-1 TRBV7-2 - many
CASSVVLLAGGAYEQYF TGTGCCAGCAGCGTAGTATTGTTGGCCGGGGGCGCCTACGAGCAGTACTTC TRBJ2-7 TRBV9 - few
CASSGRLTSGVYNEQFF TGTGCCAGCAGCGGCAGACTGACTAGCGGGGTCTACAATGAGCAGTTCTTC TRBJ2-1 TRBV7-9 TRBD2 many
CASSLQTGIDNEQFF TGCGCCAGCAGCTTACAGACAGGGATCGACAATGAGCAGTTCTTC TRBJ2-1 TRBV5-1 TRBD1 few
CAGSPRQGVWEGYTF TGTGCCGGAAGTCCGCGACAGGGAGTGTGGGAAGGCTACACCTTC TRBJ1-2 TRBV28 TRBD1 -
CASSVASGGAGEQFF TGTGCCAGCAGTGTTGCTAGCGGGGGGGCCGGAGAGCAGTTCTTC TRBJ2-1 TRBV6-1 TRBD2 few
CASSQVGKGTQYF TGTGCCAGCAGCCAAGTCGGGAAGGGGACCCAGTACTTC TRBJ2-5 TRBV14 - few
CASSQEGWGSLQFF TGTGCCAGCAGCCAAGAAGGGTGGGGGTCGCTACAGTTCTTC TRBJ2-1 TRBV3-1 - -
CASSLGTSGELFF TGTGCCAGCAGCCTGGGCACCTCCGGGGAGCTGTTTTTT TRBJ2-2 TRBV7-6 - many
CASSLLGLQETQYF TGTGCCAGCAGTTTATTGGGCCTCCAAGAGACCCAGTACTTC TRBJ2-5 TRBV27 - many
CASSQVRGDTGELFF TGTGCCAGCAGCCAAGTTAGGGGCGATACCGGGGAGCTGTTTTTT TRBJ2-2 TRBV14 - -
CASSGDRGPYEQYF TGTGCCAGCAGCGGTGACAGGGGCCCCTACGAGCAGTACTTC TRBJ2-7 TRBV7-3 TRBD1 few
CSVDSNNEQFF TGCAGCGTTGACAGTAACAATGAGCAGTTCTTC TRBJ2-1 TRBV29-1 - many
CASSHSPPLEETQYF TGTGCCAGCAGCCACTCGCCCCCCCTTGAAGAGACCCAGTACTTC TRBJ2-5 TRBV11-1 - -
CASSFGTGGSDTQYF TGTGCCAGCAGTTTTGGGACAGGGGGTTCGGATACGCAGTATTTT TRBJ2-3 TRBV28 TRBD1 few
CASSTRQGTGELFF TGCGCCAGCAGCACTAGACAGGGCACCGGGGAGCTGTTTTTT TRBJ2-2 TRBV5-1 TRBD1 many
CSAWDSRRAPRDEQFF TGCAGTGCTTGGGACAGTCGAAGGGCCCCTAGGGATGAGCAGTTCTTC TRBJ2-1 TRBV20-1 TRBD1 few
CASSLLPNTDSNEQYF TGTGCCAGCAGCTTATTACCCAACACGGACAGTAACGAGCAGTACTTC TRBJ2-7 TRBV7-2 - -
CASSPRALDSRQYF TGTGCCAGCAGCCCTAGGGCCCTGGACAGCCGACAGTACTTC TRBJ2-7 TRBV7-2 - few
CASRGMTLAVHF TGTGCCAGCAGGGGAATGACACTAGCTGTGCACTTC TRBJ2-4 TRBV7-2 - -
CSAMEGGIVQETQYF TGCAGTGCTATGGAGGGGGGAATAGTACAAGAGACCCAGTACTTC TRBJ2-5 TRBV20-1 - few
CASSFVRGGTGELFF TGTGCCAGCAGTTTTGTCAGGGGTGGGACCGGGGAGCTGTTTTTT TRBJ2-2 TRBV12-3/TRBV12-4 - few
CASSSLLGTDTQYF TGTGCCAGCAGCTCCCTATTGGGGACGGATACGCAGTATTTT TRBJ2-3 TRBV11-2 - -
CASSLQTAQETQYF TGTGCCAGCAGCTTACAGACAGCCCAAGAGACCCAGTACTTC TRBJ2-5 TRBV7-9 - -
CASSLAGTTQETQYF TGCGCCAGCAGCTTGGCCGGGACTACTCAAGAGACCCAGTACTTC TRBJ2-5 TRBV5-1 TRBD2 few
CASSQVLGGDTEAFF TGTGCCAGCAGCCAAGTACTGGGGGGAGACACTGAAGCTTTCTTT TRBJ1-1 TRBV4-2 - many
CATSDSGPPDEQYF TGTGCCACCAGTGATTCTGGGCCCCCGGACGAGCAGTACTTC TRBJ2-7 TRBV24-1 - -
CASSLRGSGRAQETQYF TGTGCCAGCAGTTTAAGGGGCAGCGGGAGGGCCCAAGAGACCCAGTACTTC TRBJ2-5 TRBV12-3/TRBV12-4 TRBD2 -
CASSRLSAGANTEAFF TGTGCCAGCAGCCGCTTGAGTGCAGGGGCGAACACTGAAGCTTTCTTT TRBJ1-1 TRBV6-1 - many
CSVEEILGQGNGYTF TGCAGCGTTGAAGAGATTTTGGGACAGGGAAATGGCTACACCTTC TRBJ1-2 TRBV29-1 TRBD1 few
CASSSWSYNEQFF TGTGCCAGCAGTTCTTGGTCCTACAATGAGCAGTTCTTC TRBJ2-1 TRBV27 - few
CASSYRGAPEGELFF TGTGCCAGCAGTTATAGGGGGGCCCCGGAGGGGGAGCTGTTTTTT TRBJ2-2 TRBV6-2/TRBV6-3 - few
CASSLGGNSLYNEQFF TGCGCCAGCAGCCTAGGGGGTAACTCACTTTACAATGAGCAGTTCTTC TRBJ2-1 TRBV4-3 - few
CASSPEGFGPNSNQPQHF TGTGCCAGCAGCCCTGAGGGGTTTGGGCCCAATAGCAATCAGCCCCAGCATTTT TRBJ1-5 TRBV7-6 - -
CASSFLAGNEQFF TGTGCCAGCAGTTTCTTAGCAGGCAATGAGCAGTTCTTC TRBJ2-1 TRBV28 - few
CASSLRGTGNEQFF TGTGCCAGCAGCTTGAGGGGGACAGGCAATGAGCAGTTCTTC TRBJ2-1 TRBV5-6 TRBD1 many
CASSPGQGSTGELFF TGCGCCAGCAGCCCGGGACAGGGTTCCACCGGGGAGCTGTTTTTT TRBJ2-2 TRBV5-1 TRBD1 few
CASRTPEGINEQYF TGTGCCAGCAGGACTCCTGAGGGAATAAACGAGCAGTACTTC TRBJ2-7 TRBV6-1 - -
CASRRTGRTGTEQYF TGTGCCAGCCGGCGGACCGGGAGGACAGGGACCGAGCAGTACTTC TRBJ2-7 TRBV12-3/TRBV12-4 - -
CASSARTGVATDTQYF TGTGCCAGCAGCGCCCGGACAGGGGTAGCGACAGATACGCAGTATTTT TRBJ2-3 TRBV7-6 TRBD1 many